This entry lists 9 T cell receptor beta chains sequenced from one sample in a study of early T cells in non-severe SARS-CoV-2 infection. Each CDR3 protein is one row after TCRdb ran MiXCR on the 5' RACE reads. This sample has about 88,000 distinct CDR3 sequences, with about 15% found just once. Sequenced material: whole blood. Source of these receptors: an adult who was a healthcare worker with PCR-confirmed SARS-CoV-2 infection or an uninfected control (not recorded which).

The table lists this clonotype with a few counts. The CDR3 reads CASGSNTIDEQYF. In DNA, the CDR3 is TGTGCCAGCGGGAGCAATACGATCGACGAGCAGTACTTC. V is TRBV28 and J is TRBJ2-7; D may be TRBD2 (5 bases). Germline CDR1 reads MDHEN; CDR2 reads SYDVKM. This CDR3 region has 13 residues. V lost 8 bases to trimming and J lost 5 bases, with 16 bases between them.

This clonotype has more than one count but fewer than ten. The CDR3 coding sequence is TGTGCCAGCAGCCCCGGACAGGTTCAGCCCCAGCATTTT. This gives the protein CASSPGQVQPQHF. The rearrangement links TRBV28 to TRBJ1-5; 7 positions match TRBD1. The ends lost 6 bases at V and 6 bases at J; junction bases unmatched: 5. The V gene's germline CDR1 is MDHEN and CDR2 SYDVKM. The CDR3 runs to 13 residues.

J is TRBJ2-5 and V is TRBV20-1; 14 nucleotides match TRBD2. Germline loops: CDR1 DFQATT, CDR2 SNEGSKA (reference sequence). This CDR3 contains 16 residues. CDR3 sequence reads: CIGPRTSGRIVETQYF. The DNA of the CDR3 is TGCATTGGCCCCAGGACTAGCGGGAGGATTGTAGAGACCCAGTACTTC.

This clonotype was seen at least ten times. This chain's CDR3 is CASSQVGLAGGGYYEQYF. DNA of the CDR3: TGTGCCAGCAGCCAAGTTGGCCTAGCGGGAGGAGGGTACTACGAGCAGTACTTC. The chain couples TRBV3-1 to TRBJ2-7; TRBD2 matches 11 bases. Per the germline V gene, CDR1 is LGHDT and CDR2 is YNNKEL (reference sequence). The CDR3 runs to 18 residues. With 1 base clipped from V and 3 bases from J, the junction kept 11 bases outside the gene matches.

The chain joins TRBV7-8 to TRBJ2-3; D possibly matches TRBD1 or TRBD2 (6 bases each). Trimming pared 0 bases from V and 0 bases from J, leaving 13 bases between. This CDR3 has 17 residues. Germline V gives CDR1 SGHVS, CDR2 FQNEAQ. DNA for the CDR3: TGTGCCAGCAGCTTAGCCGGGGGCTACACAAGCACAGATACGCAGTATTTT. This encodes CASSLAGGYTSTDTQYF.

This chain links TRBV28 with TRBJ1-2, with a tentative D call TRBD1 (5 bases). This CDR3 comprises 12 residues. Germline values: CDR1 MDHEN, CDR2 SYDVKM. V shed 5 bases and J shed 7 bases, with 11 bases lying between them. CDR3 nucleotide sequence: TGTGCCAGCAGTATCGCGGGGGGTGGCTACACCTTC. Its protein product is CASSIAGGGYTF.

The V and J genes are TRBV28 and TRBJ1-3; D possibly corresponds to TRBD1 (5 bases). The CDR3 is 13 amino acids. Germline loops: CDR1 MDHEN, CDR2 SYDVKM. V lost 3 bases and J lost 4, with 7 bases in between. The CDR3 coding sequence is TGTGCCAGCAGTTTGGGACCCGGAAACACCATATATTTT. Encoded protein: CASSLGPGNTIYF.

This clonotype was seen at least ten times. The CDR3 reads CASSLALARDNEQFF. The CDR3 nucleotides are TGCGCCAGCAGCTTGGCACTAGCGAGGGACAATGAGCAGTTCTTC. J is TRBJ2-1 and V is TRBV5-1; TRBD2 matches at 7 bases. Germline V lookup: CDR1 SGHRS, CDR2 YFSETQ. Trimming removed 0 bases from V and 5 bases from J; junction bases left unmatched: 5. The length of the CDR3 is 15 residues.

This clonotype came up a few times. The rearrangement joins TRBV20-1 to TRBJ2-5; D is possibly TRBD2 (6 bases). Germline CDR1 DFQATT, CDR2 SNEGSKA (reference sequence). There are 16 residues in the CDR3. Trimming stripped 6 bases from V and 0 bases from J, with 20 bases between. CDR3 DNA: TGCAGTGCGAGTGAGGAGGACTATCTGTACCAAGAGACCCAGTACTTC. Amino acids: CSASEEDYLYQETQYF.